Below, 32 T cell receptor beta chains from the same sample are listed, as sequenced in a study of T cell responses to AZD1222 COVID-19 vaccine. Repertoires were generated with immunoSEQ multiplex PCR, while TCRdb's copy carries only in-frame clones and drops some. Of around 180,000 clones in the sample, 94% were seen once. The input for sequencing was peripheral blood, taken on day 0 of AZD1222 vaccination. The receptor source for this set is an adult in good health.

The V call is TRBV2, the J call TRBJ1-6, with D possibly being TRBD1 (5 bases). CDR1 SNHLY and CDR2 FYNNEI come from the germline V gene. V lost 0 bases and J 9 bases, leaving 12 bases between the germline ends. CDR3 size: 15 residues. Written as DNA, the CDR3 is TGTGCCAGCAGTGAAGCGCGGGGCGCGGGTTCACCCCTCCACTTT. Amino acids: CASSEARGAGSPLHF. The complete variable domain, with remaining parts taken from reference TRBV2 and TRBJ1-6, reads EPEVTQTPSHQVTQMGQEVILRCVPISNHLYFYWYRQILGQKVEFLVSFYNNEISEKSEIFDDQFSVERPDGSNFTLKIRSTKLEDSAMYFCASSEARGAGSPLHFGNGTRLTVT.

The chain's CDR3 is CASSLWQGNTGELFF. CDR3 bases: TGTGCCAGCAGTTTATGGCAGGGGAACACCGGGGAGCTGTTTTTT. This chain uses TRBV28 with TRBJ2-2; a possible D gene is TRBD1 (5 bases). V dropped 0 bases and J dropped 1 base, with 6 bases sitting between them. This CDR3 has 15 amino acids. Germline CDR1 MDHEN, CDR2 SYDVKM.

The genes are TRBV4-3 and TRBJ2-1; TRBD1 or TRBD2 may be the D gene (5 bases each). Trimming stripped 4 bases from V and 2 bases from J, with 12 bases between. CDR1 and CDR2 from the germline V gene are LGHNA and YSLEER. The CDR3 totals 15 residues. The CDR3 sequence: CASSPRGKAYNEQFF. The CDR3 DNA follows: TGCGCCAGCAGCCCCCGGGGCAAAGCCTACAATGAGCAGTTCTTC.

The rearrangement joins TRBV29-1 to TRBJ1-1; no definite D call. The CDR3 is made up of 13 amino acids. Germline CDR1 reads SQVTM; CDR2 reads ANQGSEA. V dropped 2 bases and J dropped 1 base, with 8 bases sitting between them. This chain's CDR3 is CSVEKGRNTEAFF. In nucleotides, the CDR3 is TGCAGCGTTGAAAAGGGTAGGAACACTGAAGCTTTCTTT.

This clone was detected once. The chain links TRBV28 to TRBJ2-1; maybe TRBD2 (6 bases). The CDR3 length is 12 residues. Trimming removed 6 bases from V and 8 bases from J, with 11 bases in between. Per germline, CDR1 MDHEN and CDR2 SYDVKM. Here the CDR3 reads CASRGTSHEQFF. CDR3 DNA: TGTGCCAGCAGGGGGACTTCGCATGAGCAGTTCTTC.

The V gene is TRBV19, the J gene TRBJ1-2; D might be TRBD1 (5 bases). CDR1 is LNHDA, CDR2 SQIVND, per germline (reference sequence). Trimming took off 2 bases at V and 6 bases at J, with 13 bases between the two ends. The CDR3 contains 14 residues. DNA of the CDR3: TGTGCCAGTAGTATAAGCACAGGAAAGAATGGCTACACCTTC. This encodes CASSISTGKNGYTF.

The CDR3 region has the DNA TGTGCCAGTAGTACATTGAGGACTAGCGGGACCTACAATGAGCAGTTCTTC. It specifies CASSTLRTSGTYNEQFF. The chain has TRBV19 and TRBJ2-1; 12 bases align to TRBD2. The CDR3 has 17 residues. Per germline, CDR1 LNHDA and CDR2 SQIVND (reference sequence). Losses at the gene ends were 4 bases for V and 2 bases for J; bases not matched to a gene: 6.

This clone was seen once. The gene calls are TRBV6-5 and TRBJ1-4; the match to TRBD1 covers 9 bases. Per germline, CDR1 MNHEY and CDR2 SVGAGI. The V gene end was trimmed by 0 bases and the J gene end by 7 bases; junction bases not matched to a gene: 6. This CDR3 has 16 amino acids. This chain's CDR3 is CASSYSGTGNREKLFF. The CDR3 coding sequence is TGTGCCAGCAGTTACTCCGGGACAGGGAATCGTGAAAAACTGTTTTTT.

This clone appeared a single time. The chain combines TRBV21-1 with TRBJ2-1; TRBD1, the table's D call, lacks a check against the DNA. TRBV21-1 is recorded as a pseudogene. The CDR3 totals 14 residues. The CDR3 DNA sequence: TGTGCCAGCAGCATACTCCGGGACAGGGTTGAGCAGTTCTTC. Protein sequence: CASSILRDRVEQFF.

V gene TRBV24-1 combines with J gene TRBJ1-5; D is unclear. With 4 bases removed from V and 3 bases from J, the gap between germline ends came to 3 bases. There are 12 residues in the CDR3. Germline-derived CDR1 and CDR2 are KGHDR and SFDVKD. The CDR3 nucleotides read TGTGCCACCAGTGAGACCAATCAGCCCCAGCATTTT. Residues: CATSETNQPQHF.

Regarding this clone: Germline is not matched at one junction end, which may reflect a read error. The rearrangement links TRBV20-1 to TRBJ1-1; no clear D gene. The CDR3 is 11 residues long. In germline, CDR1 is DFQATT, CDR2 SNEGSKA (reference sequence). In DNA form, the CDR3 reads TGCAGTGCTAGTCGGAACGCTGAAGCTTTCTTT. Its translation: CSASRNAEAFF.

V and J are TRBV5-1 and TRBJ2-2; possibly TRBD2 for D (6 bases). The CDR3 runs to 15 residues. Germline V gene sequence: CDR1 SGHRS, CDR2 YFSETQ. Trimming took off 5 bases at V and 2 bases at J, with 13 bases between the two ends. CDR3 coding DNA: TGCGCCAGCAGGACCTTAGCGGTTAACACCGGGGAGCTGTTTTTT. Its translation is CASRTLAVNTGELFF. Full variable domain (remainder filled in from reference TRBV5-1 and TRBJ2-2): KAGVTQTPRYLIKTRGQQVTLSCSPISGHRSVSWYQQTPGQGLQFLFEYFSETQRNKGNFPGRFSGRQFSNSRSEMNVSTLELGDSALYLCASRTLAVNTGELFFGEGSRLTVL.

This clone was detected once. The chain combines TRBV6-5 with TRBJ2-1, with 7 bases matching TRBD1. The CDR3 extends over 14 amino acids. Germline V gene lookup returns CDR1 MNHEY and CDR2 SVGAGI. The V segment lost 5 bases and the J segment 3 bases; nucleotides outside the gene matches: 4. The CDR3 DNA follows: TGTGCCAGCAGTCATCGACAGGGCTACAATGAGCAGTTCTTC. Translation: CASSHRQGYNEQFF.

The V gene is TRBV6-5, the J gene TRBJ1-5, with 10 bases matching TRBD1. The CDR3 spans 15 residues. CDR1 MNHEY and CDR2 SVGAGI come from the germline V gene. V shed 6 bases, J shed 4 bases, and the junction held 6 bases outside the gene matches. Written as DNA, the CDR3 is TGTGCCAGCAGCTTGGACAGGGGGAAAAATCAGCCCCAGCATTTT. The encoded protein is CASSLDRGKNQPQHF.

This chain uses TRBV28 with TRBJ1-1; tentatively, D is TRBD1 (5 bases). Germline loops: CDR1 MDHEN, CDR2 SYDVKM. The CDR3 is 15 residues long. Trimming pared 3 bases from V and 3 bases from J, leaving 14 bases between. The CDR3 is CASSLGGLGYTEAFF. DNA for the CDR3: TGTGCCAGCAGTTTGGGGGGACTGGGGTACACTGAAGCTTTCTTT.

V usage is TRBV9 and J usage is TRBJ2-2; 7 bases fit TRBD1. Germline-derived CDR1 and CDR2 are SGDLS and YYNGEE. The CDR3 is 15 amino acids. The junction had 7 bases not matched to a gene; V was cut back by 4 bases and J by 4 bases. As DNA, the CDR3 is TGTGCCAGCAGCCCCCGACAGGGAGTCACCGGGGAGCTGTTTTTT. It encodes CASSPRQGVTGELFF.

The rearrangement links TRBV7-2 to TRBJ1-1; no firm D call. V dropped 3 bases and J dropped 3 bases, with 8 bases sitting between them. CDR1 is SGHTA, CDR2 FQGNSA, per germline. The CDR3 covers 13 residues. CDR3 sequence (DNA): TGTGCCAGCAGCTTTGGTAGGTACACTGAAGCTTTCTTT. It codes for CASSFGRYTEAFF. The variable domain in full, with the rest retrieved from reference TRBV7-2 and TRBJ1-1, is GAGVSQSPSNKVTEKGKDVELRCDPISGHTALYWYRQSLGQGLEFLIYFQGNSAPDKSGLPSDRFSAERTGGSVSTLTIQRTQQEDSAVYLCASSFGRYTEAFFGQGTRLTVV.

The chain recombines TRBV2 with TRBJ2-7; D gene unclear. V lost 8 bases, J lost 4 bases, and 21 bases lay in between. Germline assignment: CDR1 SNHLY and CDR2 FYNNEI. The CDR3 covers 15 residues. For the CDR3, the DNA is TGTGCCAGCGGACCCGATATTCCGCGTTATTACGAGCAGTACTTC. The encoded protein is CASGPDIPRYYEQYF.

This clone occurred once. Different DNA sequences within this sample yield the same CDR3. In nucleotides, the CDR3 is TGTGCCAGCAGCGTAGTTAGCGGGAGCTCCTACAATGAGCAGTTCTTC. It translates to CASSVVSGSSYNEQFF. The V call is TRBV9, the J call TRBJ2-1, with 9 positions matching TRBD2. With 0 bases clipped from V and 0 bases from J, the junction kept 1 base outside the gene matches. Germline V gene data show CDR1 as SGDLS and CDR2 as YYNGEE. CDR3 length: 16 residues. The full variable domain, completed using reference TRBV9 and TRBJ2-1, is DSGVTQTPKHLITATGQRVTLRCSPRSGDLSVYWYQQSLDQGLQFLIQYYNGEERAKGNILERFSAQQFPDLHSELNLSSLELGDSALYFCASSVVSGSSYNEQFFGPGTRLTVL.

This clone was observed a single time. The chain joins TRBV14 to TRBJ2-1, with a weak D call TRBD1 (5 bases). The CDR3 extends over 15 amino acids. Germline V gene sequence: CDR1 SGHDN, CDR2 FVKESK. The V and J ends lost 4 bases and 0 bases respectively, with 10 bases between them. The CDR3 loop reads CASSPQASSYNEQFF. Written as DNA, the CDR3 is TGTGCCAGCAGCCCACAGGCGAGCTCCTACAATGAGCAGTTCTTC.

V gene TRBV6-1 combines with J gene TRBJ2-7; TRBD2 matches 13 bases. Germline CDR1 and CDR2: MNHNS and SASEGT. V dropped 2 bases and J dropped 1; count of bases not matched to a gene: 14. This CDR3 spans 20 amino acids. CDR3 amino acids: CASSEFYGLAGVPLSYEQYF. The CDR3 nucleotides are TGTGCCAGCAGTGAATTCTATGGACTAGCGGGAGTACCCTTATCCTACGAGCAGTACTTC.

The CDR3 sequence: CASSRTSSGANVLTF. The DNA of the CDR3 is TGTGCCAGCAGTCGGACATCCTCTGGGGCCAACGTCCTGACTTTC. The chain joins TRBV6-5 to TRBJ2-6; possibly TRBD1 for D (5 bases). There are 15 residues in the CDR3. Trimming left V 5 bases short and J 0 bases short, with 8 bases between. CDR1 and CDR2 from the germline V gene are MNHEY and SVGAGI.

This clone was found once. The J gene is TRBJ2-1, the V gene TRBV4-3; 14 nucleotides line up with TRBD2. The CDR3 sequence is 17 residues long. Unmatched junction bases numbered 2, after V lost 0 bases and J lost 4 bases. CDR1 LGHNA and CDR2 YSLEER come from the germline V gene. This chain's CDR3 is CASSQDRTSGRYNEQFF. For the CDR3, the DNA is TGCGCCAGCAGCCAAGATCGGACTAGCGGGAGGTACAATGAGCAGTTCTTC.

The V call is TRBV28, the J call TRBJ2-7, with 9 nucleotides matching TRBD1. There are 15 residues in the CDR3. CDR1 is MDHEN, CDR2 SYDVKM, per germline. The J segment lost 5 bases and the V segment lost 3 bases, leaving 8 bases of the junction unmatched. CDR3: CASSFSGTGFNEQYF. CDR3 nucleotides: TGTGCCAGCAGTTTTTCCGGGACAGGGTTCAACGAGCAGTACTTC. The full variable domain, its missing parts supplied by reference TRBV28 and TRBJ2-7, is DVKVTQSSRYLVKRTGEKVFLECVQDMDHENMFWYRQDPGLGLRLIYFSYDVKMKEKGDIPEGYSVSREKKERFSLILESASTNQTSMYLCASSFSGTGFNEQYFGPGTRLTVT.

The CDR3 reads CASSDFQGKQFF. The CDR3 coding sequence is TGTGCCAGCAGTGATTTTCAGGGGAAACAGTTCTTC. The V gene is TRBV28, the J gene TRBJ2-1; the D gene is possibly TRBD1 (6 bases). Between the trimmed V and J ends, which lost 5 bases and 13 bases, there was a span of 15 bases. Looked up from germline, CDR1 is MDHEN and CDR2 is SYDVKM. The CDR3 has 12 amino acids.

This clone appeared a single time. V usage is TRBV4-2 and J usage is TRBJ1-1; 10 positions match TRBD1. The CDR3 contains 16 residues. Germline CDR1 LGHNA, CDR2 YNFKEQ. The V and J ends lost 3 bases and 4 bases, in that order; junction bases with no gene match: 8. CDR3 bases: TGTGCCAGCAGCCACTACCGGGACAGGGGTGCCACTGAAGCTTTCTTT. This sequence encodes CASSHYRDRGATEAFF.

The chain links TRBV28 to TRBJ2-1, with D unclear. The V gene's germline CDR1 is MDHEN and CDR2 SYDVKM. The CDR3 is made up of 14 amino acids. V was clipped by 3 bases and J by 3 bases, with 9 bases between them. This chain's CDR3 is CASSLIKIYNEQFF. The CDR3 nucleotides read TGTGCCAGCAGTTTGATCAAAATCTACAATGAGCAGTTCTTC.

V gene TRBV6-9 combines with J gene TRBJ2-1; possibly TRBD1 for D (7 bases). Trimming removed 3 bases from V and 10 bases from J, with 13 bases in between. Looked up from germline, CDR1 is MNHGY and CDR2 is SVAAGI. The CDR3 contains 13 residues. The CDR3 DNA is TGTGCCAGCAGTTACGCGGGACAGCGGGAGCAGTTCTTC. Protein: CASSYAGQREQFF.

J is TRBJ2-7 and V is TRBV28, with D possibly matching TRBD2 (6 bases). V lost 6 bases and J 2 bases, leaving 14 bases between the germline ends. CDR3 length equals 14 residues. Germline CDR1 MDHEN, CDR2 SYDVKM. CDR3 in DNA: TGTGCCAGCAGGGGGGGTATGGAGGCCTACGAGCAGTACTTC. Protein sequence: CASRGGMEAYEQYF.

The chain links TRBV10-3 to TRBJ2-5; TRBD2 might be the D (6 bases). From germline, CDR1 is ENHRY and CDR2 SYGVKD. With 4 bases removed from V and 5 bases from J, the gap between germline ends came to 11 bases. This CDR3 spans 13 amino acids. CDR3 coding DNA: TGTGCCATCAGTGCTGCGGGGAAGGAGACCCAGTACTTC. It translates to CAISAAGKETQYF.

This rearrangement joins TRBV28 to TRBJ2-3; D might be TRBD1 (5 bases). Germline V gives CDR1 MDHEN, CDR2 SYDVKM. Trimming cost V 2 bases and J 2 bases, with 8 bases left between them. The CDR3 loop spans 14 amino acids. The CDR3 sequence: CASSLVQVTDTQYF. The CDR3 nucleotides read TGTGCCAGCAGTTTAGTACAGGTCACAGATACGCAGTATTTT.

The chain employs TRBV27 and TRBJ2-3; D is perhaps TRBD2 (5 bases). The germline V gene encodes CDR1 MNHEY and CDR2 SMNVEV (reference sequence). V gave up 8 bases and J gave up 0 bases, with 15 bases separating them. The CDR3 runs to 15 residues. The CDR3 sequence is CASGGLAPSTDTQYF. In DNA form, the CDR3 reads TGTGCCAGCGGCGGACTGGCACCGAGCACAGATACGCAGTATTTT.